The 26 T cell receptor beta chains given below trace back to one sample, sequenced in a study of control samples from healthy donors and cancer patients. Method: immunoSEQ multiplex PCR; TCRdb's copy keeps in-frame clones and lacks some. The sample comprises some 160,000 clones, approximately 94% of which are singletons, and roughly 8.4% rests with the top ten. Input material: blood. The source of these receptors is a woman between 35 and 50 years old in good health.

The CDR3 reads CASSLDRGRTEAFF. The DNA of the CDR3 is TGTGCCAGCAGTTTGGACAGGGGAAGGACTGAAGCTTTCTTT. V and J are TRBV11-2 and TRBJ1-1; 9 bases agree with TRBD1. CDR1 and CDR2 from the germline V gene are SGHAT and FQNNGV. This CDR3 contains 14 residues. After removal of 6 bases from V and 5 bases from J, the junction contained 7 bases not matched to a gene.

CDR3 sequence (DNA): TGCGCCAGCAGCTTGGTAGCGGGAGCTCACAATGAGCAGTTCTTC. Translated: CASSLVAGAHNEQFF. The chain has TRBV5-1 and TRBJ2-1; TRBD2 aligns across 9 bases. Trimming took 0 bases from V and 5 from J; bases not matched to a gene: 3. Germline V gene sequence: CDR1 SGHRS, CDR2 YFSETQ. The CDR3 has 15 amino acids.

This clone was picked up one time. The chain couples TRBV27 to TRBJ1-2; D gene uncertain. V was pared by 0 bases and J by 2 bases, with 7 bases between. Germline V lookup: CDR1 MNHEY, CDR2 SMNVEV (reference sequence). The CDR3 runs 14 residues. The CDR3 DNA reads as TGTGCCAGCAGTTTATCGAGGCAAAACTATGGCTACACCTTC. Encoded protein: CASSLSRQNYGYTF.

The chain links TRBV5-1 to TRBJ2-2; D is perhaps TRBD1 (6 bases). The V gene's germline CDR1 is SGHRS and CDR2 YFSETQ. Deletions cut 5 bases from V and 1 base from J, with 12 bases between. The CDR3 has 15 amino acids. CDR3 loop: CASSRIQGNTGELFF. In nucleotides, the CDR3 is TGCGCCAGCAGTCGAATACAGGGGAACACCGGGGAGCTGTTTTTT.

V usage is TRBV4-3 and J usage is TRBJ2-7; TRBD1 matches 9 bases. CDR1 is LGHNA, CDR2 YSLEER, per germline. V was clipped by 3 bases and J by 3 bases; unmatched bases: 6. The CDR3 is 15 residues long. The CDR3 region is CASSHETGGNYEQYF. In DNA form, the CDR3 reads TGCGCCAGCAGCCACGAGACAGGGGGTAACTACGAGCAGTACTTC.

The CDR3 DNA reads as TGTGCCACCAGCAGAGATCGACTGGCTAGCAATGAGCAGTTCTTC. Amino acid sequence: CATSRDRLASNEQFF. The chain couples TRBV15 to TRBJ2-1, with no clear D. From germline, CDR1 is LNHNV and CDR2 YYDKDF (reference sequence). This CDR3 region has 15 residues. V was cut by 0 bases and J by 6 bases, with 12 bases left in between. Together with reference TRBV15 and TRBJ2-1, the CDR3 gives the full variable domain: DAMVIQNPRYQVTQFGKPVTLSCSQTLNHNVMYWYQQKSSQAPKLLFHYYDKDFNNEADTPDNFQSRRPNTSFCFLDIRSPGLGDTAMYLCATSRDRLASNEQFFGPGTRLTVL.

The rearrangement links TRBV30 to TRBJ2-5; 7 bases agree with TRBD1. V was clipped by 4 bases and J by 5 bases; unmatched bases: 7. CDR1 and CDR2 from the germline V gene are GTSNPN and SVGIG (reference sequence). The CDR3 totals 13 residues. The CDR3 loop reads CAWTIQGPETQYF. CDR3 bases: TGTGCCTGGACTATACAGGGGCCGGAGACCCAGTACTTC.

This clone was found once. The chain is built from TRBV14 and TRBJ2-7; no clear D. CDR1 SGHDN and CDR2 FVKESK come from the germline V gene. CDR3 length: 11 amino acids. V lost 8 bases and J 5 bases, leaving 10 bases between the germline ends. Here the CDR3 reads CASSIGHEQYF. The CDR3 DNA is TGTGCCAGCTCCATTGGCCACGAGCAGTACTTC.

The chain carries TRBV4-3 and TRBJ1-2; perhaps TRBD1 as D (6 bases). CDR3 size: 14 residues. V lost 0 bases to trimming and J lost 7 bases, with 12 bases between them. CDR1 and CDR2 from the germline V gene are LGHNA and YSLEER. The CDR3 protein is CASSQEMRQAGYTF. CDR3 nucleotides: TGCGCCAGCAGCCAAGAAATGAGACAGGCTGGCTACACCTTC.

The gene calls are TRBV14 and TRBJ1-2; D may be TRBD1 (6 bases). CDR1 is SGHDN and CDR2 is FVKESK in the germline V gene. The ends were cut back, 3 bases at V and 4 bases at J, with 15 bases in the middle. CDR3 length: 15 residues. CDR3 DNA sequence: TGTGCCAGCAGCCAGAGGGGGGGGCGCAGCTATGGCTACACCTTC. This encodes CASSQRGGRSYGYTF.

This clone was counted between two and nine times. The rearrangement links TRBV5-6 to TRBJ2-2; D not certain. Per germline, CDR1 SGHDT and CDR2 YYEEEE. V lost 4 bases to trimming and J lost 2 bases, with 9 bases between them. This CDR3 has 14 amino acids. The CDR3 loop is CASSGLGNTGELFF. DNA for the CDR3: TGTGCCAGCAGCGGCTTAGGAAACACCGGGGAGCTGTTTTTT.

The V gene is TRBV10-1, the J gene TRBJ1-6, with D hard to call. V lost 0 bases and J 10 bases, leaving 7 bases between the germline ends. Germline CDR1 and CDR2: WNHNN and SYGVQD (reference sequence). The CDR3 length is 13 residues. DNA of the CDR3: TGCGCCAGCAGTGAGTCGGGGTCATCACCCCTCCACTTT. Its protein is CASSESGSSPLHF.

The chain recombines TRBV27 with TRBJ1-1, with D perhaps matching TRBD1 (6 bases). The CDR3 loop spans 14 amino acids. The V and J ends lost 7 bases and 7 bases respectively, with 19 bases between them. Germline lookup yields CDR1 MNHEY and CDR2 SMNVEV (reference sequence). The CDR3 bases are TGTGCCAGCACACTATTTTCCGGGGGCGGTGAAGCTTTCTTT. Its protein product is CASTLFSGGGEAFF.

Note on this clone: One end of the junction fails to match germline, which may point to a read error. This chain uses TRBV5-6 with TRBJ1-1; no reliable D call. Germline values: CDR1 SGHDT, CDR2 YYEEEE. The CDR3 is 11 residues long. The CDR3 DNA is TGTGCCAGCAGTTTGGGGAATGAAGCTTTCTTT. The encoded protein is CASSLGNEAFF.

The chain combines TRBV5-6 with TRBJ2-3; D possibly corresponds to TRBD1 (5 bases). Germline CDR1 SGHDT, CDR2 YYEEEE. The CDR3 extends over 16 amino acids. V was pared by 4 bases and J by 0 bases, with 15 bases between. Written as DNA, the CDR3 is TGTGCCAGCAGCCTGTTTCTTAGGGGAAGCACAGATACGCAGTATTTT. Translating gives CASSLFLRGSTDTQYF.

The rearrangement joins TRBV3-1 (or the pseudogene TRBV3-2) to TRBJ1-1; 11 bases fit TRBD1. This CDR3 region has 17 residues. Trimming took 5 bases from V and 4 from J; bases not matched to a gene: 12. The germline CDR1 and CDR2 sequences are LGHDT and YNNKEL (reference sequence). CDR3 in amino acids: CASSATPGQGGSTEAFF. The CDR3, as DNA: TGTGCCAGCAGCGCCACACCGGGACAGGGGGGGAGCACTGAAGCTTTCTTT.

The chain carries TRBV6-5 and TRBJ1-1, with D possibly being TRBD1 (5 bases). Per germline, CDR1 MNHEY and CDR2 SVGAGI. The CDR3 runs to 14 residues. Trimming cost V 0 bases and J 11 bases, with 16 bases left between them. This chain's CDR3 is CASSYSRTYPVAFF. For the CDR3, the DNA is TGTGCCAGCAGTTACTCGCGGACATACCCTGTTGCTTTCTTT.

This chain links TRBV6-2 or TRBV6-3 with TRBJ1-3; D is unclear. The CDR3 consists of 13 residues. Germline CDR1 is MNHEY and CDR2 is SVGEGT. Trimming took off 0 bases at V and 3 bases at J, with 3 bases between the two ends. Written as DNA, the CDR3 is TGTGCCAGCAGTTACTCGGGTGGAAACACCATATATTTT. Translation: CASSYSGGNTIYF.

V and J are TRBV5-5 and TRBJ1-1; no clear D gene. Trimming pared 2 bases from V and 1 base from J, leaving 9 bases between. Germline loops: CDR1 SGHKS, CDR2 YYEKEE (reference sequence). This CDR3 comprises 14 residues. CDR3 coding DNA: TGTGCCAGCAGCTTTTACGATCAGAACACTGAAGCTTTCTTT. Its translation is CASSFYDQNTEAFF. Looking up the rest from reference TRBV5-5 and TRBJ1-1 gives the full variable domain: DAGVTQSPTHLIKTRGQQVTLRCSPISGHKSVSWYQQVLGQGPQFIFQYYEKEERGRGNFPDRFSARQFPNYSSELNVNALLLGDSALYLCASSFYDQNTEAFFGQGTRLTVV.

The chain employs TRBV30 and TRBJ1-6; no definite D call. CDR1 and CDR2 (germline): GTSNPN, SVGIG (reference sequence). This CDR3 spans 14 amino acids. V lost 2 bases and J lost 3, with 8 bases in between. This CDR3 is CAWSPGSYNSPLHF. The CDR3 nucleotides are TGTGCCTGGAGTCCAGGAAGCTATAATTCACCCCTCCACTTT.

The chain uses TRBV3-1 (or the pseudogene TRBV3-2) and TRBJ1-2, with D uncertain. The ends were cut back, 1 base at V and 7 bases at J, with 16 bases in the middle. Germline V lookup: CDR1 LGHDT, CDR2 YNNKEL (reference sequence). The CDR3 is made up of 15 amino acids. The CDR3 protein is CASSQASVRAGGYTF. Here the CDR3 DNA reads TGTGCCAGCAGCCAAGCCTCAGTGAGAGCGGGTGGCTACACCTTC.

This clone came up once. This sequence joins TRBV27 and TRBJ1-1; the D is unclear. Trimming left V 5 bases short and J 2 bases short, with 18 bases between. The length of the CDR3 is 16 residues. Germline V gene lookup returns CDR1 MNHEY and CDR2 SMNVEV (reference sequence). DNA for the CDR3: TGTGCCAGCAGTCCCTACGAGCAGCTACGTAACACTGAAGCTTTCTTT. Encoded protein: CASSPYEQLRNTEAFF.

This chain links TRBV2 with TRBJ2-7, with TRBD2 identical over 12 bases. Per the germline V gene, CDR1 is SNHLY and CDR2 is FYNNEI. This CDR3 has 18 amino acids. J was trimmed by 4 bases and V by 2 bases; bases with no gene match: 12. The CDR3: CASSERASGRAREYEQYF. The CDR3, as DNA: TGTGCCAGCAGTGAACGGGCTAGCGGGAGGGCCAGAGAGTACGAGCAGTACTTC.

The rearrangement uses TRBV10-3 and TRBJ1-5; TRBD1 agrees at 8 bases. CDR1 is ENHRY, CDR2 SYGVKD, per germline. Trimming took 6 bases from V and 6 from J; bases not matched to a gene: 7. The CDR3 has 14 amino acids. CDR3 sequence (DNA): TGTGCCATCAGCACCGGGACAGGCGGTCAGCCCCAGCATTTT. Encoded protein: CAISTGTGGQPQHF.

The chain carries TRBV18 and TRBJ2-7; tentatively, D is TRBD1 or TRBD2 (5 bases each). CDR3 length: 15 amino acids. Germline CDR1 is KGHSH and CDR2 is LQKENI. Deletions cut 3 bases from V and 7 bases from J, with 19 bases between. The CDR3 loop is CASSPPGTAAEEQYF. CDR3 nucleotides: TGTGCCAGCTCACCCCCTGGGACCGCCGCGGAGGAGCAGTACTTC.

The genes are TRBV5-1 and TRBJ2-2; D might be TRBD1 or TRBD2, each matching 5 bases. This CDR3 comprises 14 residues. The germline V and J ends were trimmed by 5 bases and 2 bases, with 10 bases remaining between them. CDR1 and CDR2 (germline): SGHRS, YFSETQ. The CDR3 protein is CASSGTVNTGELFF. In DNA form, the CDR3 reads TGCGCCAGCAGTGGGACGGTCAACACCGGGGAGCTGTTTTTT.